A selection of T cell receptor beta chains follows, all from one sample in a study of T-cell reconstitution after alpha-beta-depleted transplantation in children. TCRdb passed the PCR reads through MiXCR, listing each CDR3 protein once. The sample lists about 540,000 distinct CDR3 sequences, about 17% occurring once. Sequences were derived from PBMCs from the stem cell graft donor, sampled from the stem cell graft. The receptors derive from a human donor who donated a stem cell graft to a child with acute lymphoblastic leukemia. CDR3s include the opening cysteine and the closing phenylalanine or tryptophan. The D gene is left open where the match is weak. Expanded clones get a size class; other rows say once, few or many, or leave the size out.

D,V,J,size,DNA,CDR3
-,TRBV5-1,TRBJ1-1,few,TGCGCCAGCAGCACGGAACAGGGCGAGGCCCCAAACACTGAAGCTTTCTTT,CASSTEQGEAPNTEAFF
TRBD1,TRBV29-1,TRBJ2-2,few,TGCAGCGTTCGGACAGGGGGCGACACCGGGGAGCTGTTTTTT,CSVRTGGDTGELFF
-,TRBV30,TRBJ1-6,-,TGTGCCTGGACCGCCCGGTACGGGCGAGTAATTAATTCACCCCTCCACTTT,CAWTARYGRVINSPLHF
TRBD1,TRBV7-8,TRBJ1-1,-,TGTGCCAGCAGCGACAGACAGGGGCGGAACACTGAAGCTTTCTTT,CASSDRQGRNTEAFF
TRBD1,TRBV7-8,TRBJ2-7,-,TGTGCCAGCAGCCCTAGTATCCCCACCGGGACAGGGGGCTACGAGCAGTACTTC,CASSPSIPTGTGGYEQYF
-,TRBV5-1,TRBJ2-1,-,TGCGCCAGCACCTTAGCGGCGGACAATGAGCAGTTCTTC,CASTLAADNEQFF
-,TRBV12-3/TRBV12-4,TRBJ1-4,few,TGTGCCAGCAGTGTCGACCGGGGCGTGGGACTGTTTTTT,CASSVDRGVGLFF
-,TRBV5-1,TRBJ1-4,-,TGCGCCAGCAGCTTGTATCCCCGCGCGGGGAATGAAAAACTGTTTTTT,CASSLYPRAGNEKLFF
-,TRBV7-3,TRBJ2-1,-,TGTGCCAGCAGCCCCTCGGACTCCGGATCCTACAATGAGCAGTTCTTC,CASSPSDSGSYNEQFF
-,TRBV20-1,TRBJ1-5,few,TGCAGTGTTCAGGACGGGAATCAGCCCCAGCATTTT,CSVQDGNQPQHF
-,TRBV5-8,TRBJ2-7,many,TGTGCCAGCAGCTGGGGCGGATCCTCCTACGAGCAGTACTTC,CASSWGGSSYEQYF
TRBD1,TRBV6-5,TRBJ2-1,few,TGTGCCAGCAGTTACGGGACAGGGTGGGGGAATGAGCAGTTCTTC,CASSYGTGWGNEQFF
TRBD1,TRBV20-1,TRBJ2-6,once,TGCAGTGTCACCGGGACAGGGGTTTCTGGGGCCAACGTCCTGACTTTC,CSVTGTGVSGANVLTF
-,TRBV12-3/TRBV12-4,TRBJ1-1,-,TGTGCCAGCACCCCGCTCCAGGGGCCGAACACTGAAGCTTTCTTT,CASTPLQGPNTEAFF
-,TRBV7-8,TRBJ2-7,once,TGTGCCAGCAGCTTAGGCGGGGCCCTCTACGAGCAGTACTTC,CASSLGGALYEQYF
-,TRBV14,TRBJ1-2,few,TGTGCCAGCAGCCAAGATAGAGGCAGGTTCTATGGCTACACCTTC,CASSQDRGRFYGYTF